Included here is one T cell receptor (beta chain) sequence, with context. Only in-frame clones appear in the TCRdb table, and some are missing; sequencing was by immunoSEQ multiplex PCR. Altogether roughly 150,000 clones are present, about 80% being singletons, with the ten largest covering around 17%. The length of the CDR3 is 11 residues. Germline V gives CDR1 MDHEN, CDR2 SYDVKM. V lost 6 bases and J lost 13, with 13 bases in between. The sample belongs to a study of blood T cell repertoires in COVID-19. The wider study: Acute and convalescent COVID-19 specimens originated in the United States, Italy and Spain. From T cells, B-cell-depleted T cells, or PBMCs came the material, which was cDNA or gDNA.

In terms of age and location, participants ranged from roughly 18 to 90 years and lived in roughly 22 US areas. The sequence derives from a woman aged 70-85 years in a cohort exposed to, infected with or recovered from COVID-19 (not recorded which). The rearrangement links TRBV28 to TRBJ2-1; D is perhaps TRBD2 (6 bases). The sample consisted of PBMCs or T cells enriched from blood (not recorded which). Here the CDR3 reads CASRGRLHQFF. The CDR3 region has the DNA TGTGCCAGCAGGGGGAGGCTACACCAGTTCTTC.